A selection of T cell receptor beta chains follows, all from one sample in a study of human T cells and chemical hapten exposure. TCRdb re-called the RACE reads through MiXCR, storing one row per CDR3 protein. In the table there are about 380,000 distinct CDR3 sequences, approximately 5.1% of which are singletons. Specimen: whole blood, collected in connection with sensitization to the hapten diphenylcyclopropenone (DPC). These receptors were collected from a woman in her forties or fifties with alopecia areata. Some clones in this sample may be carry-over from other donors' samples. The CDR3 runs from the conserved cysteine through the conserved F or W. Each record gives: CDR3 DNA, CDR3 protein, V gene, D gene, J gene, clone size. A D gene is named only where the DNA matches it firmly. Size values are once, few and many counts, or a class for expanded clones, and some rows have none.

TGTGCCATCAGCCATCAAGGCGGGGGCCACGAGCAGTACTTC	CAISHQGGGHEQYF	TRBV10-3	-	TRBJ2-7	many
TGTGCCAGCAGCTTAATAGGGCGGGAGGGATATGAGCAGTTCTTC	CASSLIGREGYEQFF	TRBV7-2	TRBD2	TRBJ2-1	few
TGCAGTGCTGACCGGGACTACCCTTACAATGAGCAGTTCTTC	CSADRDYPYNEQFF	TRBV20-1	TRBD2	TRBJ2-1	-
TGCGCCAGCGGGGGCCCGGAGACCCAGTACTTC	CASGGPETQYF	TRBV5-1	-	TRBJ2-5	few
TGTGCCAGCAGTCAAGGAGGGTCAGCCTTCTATGGCTACACCTTC	CASSQGGSAFYGYTF	TRBV3-1	-	TRBJ1-2	many
TGTGCCAGCAGACCAGACAGGGGCGAGGAGGGTAACACTGAAGCTTTCTTT	CASRPDRGEEGNTEAFF	TRBV6-6	TRBD1	TRBJ1-1	many
TGTGCCAGCAGCCAAGGAGTAACAGGGGCTTTCTTT	CASSQGVTGAFF	TRBV3-1	-	TRBJ1-1	many
TGTGCCAGCAGCTTAGTAGGGACATATCAGCCCCAGCATTTT	CASSLVGTYQPQHF	TRBV7-8	-	TRBJ1-5	-
TGTGCCATCAGTGGGCCCAGGGAGGATTCGAACACTGAAGCTTTCTTT	CAISGPREDSNTEAFF	TRBV10-3	-	TRBJ1-1	many
TGTGCCAGCAGAGTTATCTCTGGGGCCAACGTCCTGACTTTC	CASRVISGANVLTF	TRBV6-1	-	TRBJ2-6	few
TGTGCCAGCAGCTTCTCGCGGGGGCTAAGCTCCTACAATGAGCAGTTCTTC	CASSFSRGLSSYNEQFF	TRBV7-6	-	TRBJ2-1	many
TGTGCCAGCAGTCCAATCTCTGGGACCGGGGAGCTGTTTTTT	CASSPISGTGELFF	TRBV27	-	TRBJ2-2	-
TGTGCCAGCACTCGGACAGGTGGCGGGGAGCTGTTTTTT	CASTRTGGGELFF	TRBV12-3/TRBV12-4	TRBD1	TRBJ2-2	many
TGTGCCAGCAGCTGGTGGGGTTCCTCCAATCAGCCCCAGCATTTT	CASSWWGSSNQPQHF	TRBV5-6	-	TRBJ1-5	many
TGTGCCAGCAGCTTAGCAGCTTGGCAGACTTTC	CASSLAAWQTF	TRBV7-9	-	TRBJ2-6	few
TGTGCCATCAGTAAGGACAGGGGAATTGAGCAGTTCTTC	CAISKDRGIEQFF	TRBV10-3	TRBD1	TRBJ2-1	many
TGTGCCAGCAGCCAAGGGGAAGCGTTTCGGTATTTT	CASSQGEAFRYF	TRBV3-1	-	TRBJ2-3	many
TGTGCCAGCAGTTTTGAGAGCTCCTACAATGAGCAGTTCTTC	CASSFESSYNEQFF	TRBV27	-	TRBJ2-1	many
TGTGCCAGCAGCCAAGATGGGGCAGGGCATTCTCGACCTGAAGCTTTCTTT	CASSQDGAGHSRPEAFF	TRBV4-2	-	TRBJ1-1	many
TGCAGTGCCTTTGGACAGGGCAGCTCCTACAATGAGCAGTTCTTC	CSAFGQGSSYNEQFF	TRBV20-1	TRBD1	TRBJ2-1	many
TGTGCCTGGACCCAGAACACCGGGGAGCTGTTTTTT	CAWTQNTGELFF	TRBV30	-	TRBJ2-2	few
TGTGCCAGCAGCTTTGTAGAACAGGGTGTCTACGAGCAGTACTTC	CASSFVEQGVYEQYF	TRBV5-6	-	TRBJ2-7	few
TGTGCCAGCAGTCCCAGGGGAGACTATGGCTACACCTTC	CASSPRGDYGYTF	TRBV12-3/TRBV12-4	-	TRBJ1-2	many
TGTGCCAGCAGCTTGGGGGATCGGAACAATGAGCAGTTCTTC	CASSLGDRNNEQFF	TRBV7-9	-	TRBJ2-1	many
TGTGCCAGCAGTTGGGGGGGGCGGGTTCGAGGGGATACGCAGTATTTT	CASSWGGRVRGDTQYF	TRBV27	-	TRBJ2-3	-
TGTGCCAGCTCACCGCAACAGCTAAGCACAGATACGCAGTATTTT	CASSPQQLSTDTQYF	TRBV18	-	TRBJ2-3	few
TGTGCCATCAGGGAGGGGGCGAGCAATCAGCCCCAGCATTTT	CAIREGASNQPQHF	TRBV10-3	TRBD1	TRBJ1-5	-
TGTGCCAGCAGCTTAGCGTCTGGGCCAGGCTACGAGCAGTACTTC	CASSLASGPGYEQYF	TRBV11-2	-	TRBJ2-7	many
TGTGCCACCAGCACCTTACGGGGGCGATTGAACGAGCAGTTCTTC	CATSTLRGRLNEQFF	TRBV15	-	TRBJ2-1	-
TGTGCCAGCAGCTTAGCGCCTAGCGGGGGCAGGGATACGCAGTATTTT	CASSLAPSGGRDTQYF	TRBV7-2	TRBD2	TRBJ2-3	many
TGTGCCAGCAGCCTAGGACAGGGGACACAGCTGTTTTTT	CASSLGQGTQLFF	TRBV5-5	TRBD1	TRBJ2-2	-
TGCAGTGCTGCCGACCTCCAGTCAGGCCGAGACGAGCAGTACTTC	CSAADLQSGRDEQYF	TRBV20-1	-	TRBJ2-7	many
TGTGCCAGCAGCTCCATCGACAGAACCTATGGCTACACCTTC	CASSSIDRTYGYTF	TRBV11-2	-	TRBJ1-2	many
TGCAGTGCTAGGGGGTTTGGTTCGGATAGCAATCAGCCCCAGCATTTT	CSARGFGSDSNQPQHF	TRBV20-1	-	TRBJ1-5	many
TGCGCCAGCAGCCCCGGGACAGGCCCAGCGGGACCCTACGAGCAGTACTTC	CASSPGTGPAGPYEQYF	TRBV5-1	-	TRBJ2-7	-
TGTGCCAGCAGTCCCAGTAGACAGGGGGAAGGTGAAAAACTGTTTTTT	CASSPSRQGEGEKLFF	TRBV6-5	TRBD1	TRBJ1-4	-
TGTGCCAGCAGCCTGGACGGATACAATCAGCCCCAGCATTTT	CASSLDGYNQPQHF	TRBV7-9	-	TRBJ1-5	few
TGCAGCGTTGAACCGCTGGGGAGCTCCTACAATGAGCAGTTCTTC	CSVEPLGSSYNEQFF	TRBV29-1	-	TRBJ2-1	-
TGTGCCGCGGGGGCGCAGATCGCTGAAGCTTTCTTT	CAAGAQIAEAFF	TRBV3-1	-	TRBJ1-1	-
TGTGCCAGCAGCCTCCTGACAGGGGGCGAGCAGTACTTC	CASSLLTGGEQYF	TRBV7-3	TRBD1	TRBJ2-7	many
TGTGCCAGGAGTGTCGGGTTTCTCACCGGGGAGCTGTTTTTT	CARSVGFLTGELFF	TRBV6-4	-	TRBJ2-2	-
TGCGCCAGCAGCTTCTCCGGGACAGGGGGTTCCCTCTATGGCTACACCTTC	CASSFSGTGGSLYGYTF	TRBV5-1	TRBD1	TRBJ1-2	few
TGTGCCACCAGTGATTTGGGGACAGGGCACGAGCAGTTCTTC	CATSDLGTGHEQFF	TRBV24-1	TRBD1	TRBJ2-1	few
TGCAGCACGGGACCGCTGCTGATCAATGAGCAGTTCTTC	CSTGPLLINEQFF	TRBV29-1	-	TRBJ2-1	-
TGCGCCAGCAGCCCAGGGACTAGCAGCACAGATACGCAGTATTTT	CASSPGTSSTDTQYF	TRBV5-1	TRBD2	TRBJ2-3	many
TGTGCCAGCAGCGCGGGACAGGGAAGGAGCACAGATACGCAGTATTTT	CASSAGQGRSTDTQYF	TRBV9	TRBD1	TRBJ2-3	many
TGTGCCAGCAGCTTAAACCAGGGGGCAGAGACCCAGTACTTC	CASSLNQGAETQYF	TRBV7-2	TRBD1	TRBJ2-5	many
TGTTCCTGGAGTGTGTTGGGGCCTAGGTCCAATGAGCAGTTCTTC	CSWSVLGPRSNEQFF	TRBV30	-	TRBJ2-1	-